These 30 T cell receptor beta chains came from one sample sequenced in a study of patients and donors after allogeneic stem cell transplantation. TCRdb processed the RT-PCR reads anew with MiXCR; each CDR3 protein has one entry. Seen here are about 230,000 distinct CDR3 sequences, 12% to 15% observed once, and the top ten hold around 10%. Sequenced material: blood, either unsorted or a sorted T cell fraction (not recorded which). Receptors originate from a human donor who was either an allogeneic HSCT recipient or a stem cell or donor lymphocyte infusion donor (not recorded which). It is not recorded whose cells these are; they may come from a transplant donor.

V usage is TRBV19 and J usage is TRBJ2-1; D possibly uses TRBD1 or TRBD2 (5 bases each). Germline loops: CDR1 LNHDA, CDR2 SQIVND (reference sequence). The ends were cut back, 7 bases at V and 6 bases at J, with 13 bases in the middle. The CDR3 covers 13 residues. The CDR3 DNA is TGTGCCAGTAACCCGGGGCGAAGCAATGAGCAGTTCTTC. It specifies CASNPGRSNEQFF.

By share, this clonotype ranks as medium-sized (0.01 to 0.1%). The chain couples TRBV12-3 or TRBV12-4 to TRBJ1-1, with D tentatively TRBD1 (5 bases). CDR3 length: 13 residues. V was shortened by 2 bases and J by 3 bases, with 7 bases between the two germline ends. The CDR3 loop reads CASSLQGDTEAFF. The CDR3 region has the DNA TGTGCCAGCAGTTTACAGGGAGACACTGAAGCTTTCTTT.

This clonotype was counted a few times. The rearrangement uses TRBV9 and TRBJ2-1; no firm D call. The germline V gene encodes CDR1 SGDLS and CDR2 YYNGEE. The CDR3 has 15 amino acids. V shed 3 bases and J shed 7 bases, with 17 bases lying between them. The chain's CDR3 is CASSAYSSLGNEQFF. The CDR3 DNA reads TGTGCCAGCAGCGCTTACAGTTCCTTGGGGAATGAGCAGTTCTTC.

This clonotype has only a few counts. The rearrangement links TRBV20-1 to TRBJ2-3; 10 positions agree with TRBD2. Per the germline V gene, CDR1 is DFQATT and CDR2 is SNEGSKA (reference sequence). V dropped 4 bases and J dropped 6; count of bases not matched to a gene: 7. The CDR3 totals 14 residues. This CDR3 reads CSATISGRMDTQYF. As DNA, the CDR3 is TGCAGTGCTACAATTAGCGGGAGGATGGATACGCAGTATTTT.

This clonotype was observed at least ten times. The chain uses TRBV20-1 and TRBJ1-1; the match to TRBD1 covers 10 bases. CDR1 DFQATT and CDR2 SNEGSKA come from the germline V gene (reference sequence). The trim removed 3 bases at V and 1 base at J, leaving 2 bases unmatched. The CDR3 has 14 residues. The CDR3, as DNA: TGCAGTGCTAGGAGGGACAGGGGGAACACTGAAGCTTTCTTT. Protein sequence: CSARRDRGNTEAFF.

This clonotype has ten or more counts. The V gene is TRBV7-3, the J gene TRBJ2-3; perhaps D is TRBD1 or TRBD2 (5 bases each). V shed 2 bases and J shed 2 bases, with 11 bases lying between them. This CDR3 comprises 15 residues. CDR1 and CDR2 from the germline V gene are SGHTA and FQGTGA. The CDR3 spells CASSLGGHNTDTQYF. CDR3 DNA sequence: TGTGCCAGCAGCTTAGGGGGTCACAACACAGATACGCAGTATTTT.

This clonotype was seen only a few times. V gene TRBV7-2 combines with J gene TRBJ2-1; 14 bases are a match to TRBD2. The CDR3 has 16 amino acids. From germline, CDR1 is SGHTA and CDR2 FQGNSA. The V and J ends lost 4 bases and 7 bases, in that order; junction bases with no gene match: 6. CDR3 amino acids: CASSYHRTSGGNEQFF. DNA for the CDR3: TGTGCCAGCAGCTACCACAGGACTAGCGGGGGGAATGAGCAGTTCTTC.

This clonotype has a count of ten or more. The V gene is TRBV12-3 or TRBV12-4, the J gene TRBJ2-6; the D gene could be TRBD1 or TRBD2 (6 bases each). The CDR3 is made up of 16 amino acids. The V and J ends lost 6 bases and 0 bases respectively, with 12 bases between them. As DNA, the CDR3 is TGTGCCAGCAGCAAGGGGGGACCCTCTGGGGCCAACGTCCTGACTTTC. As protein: CASSKGGPSGANVLTF.

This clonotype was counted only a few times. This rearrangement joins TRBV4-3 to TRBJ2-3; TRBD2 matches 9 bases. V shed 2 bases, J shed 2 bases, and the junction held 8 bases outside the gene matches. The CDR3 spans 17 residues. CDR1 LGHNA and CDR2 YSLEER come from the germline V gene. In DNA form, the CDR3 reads TGCGCCAGCAGCCAAAGCGGGGGGCCCCTTTTCACAGATACGCAGTATTTT. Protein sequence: CASSQSGGPLFTDTQYF.

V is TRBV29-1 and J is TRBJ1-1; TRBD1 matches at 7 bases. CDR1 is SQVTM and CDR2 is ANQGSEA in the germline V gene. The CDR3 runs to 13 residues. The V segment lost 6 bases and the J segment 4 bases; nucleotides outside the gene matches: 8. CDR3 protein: CSVRDSEGTEAFF. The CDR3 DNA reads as TGCAGCGTCCGGGACAGCGAAGGCACTGAAGCTTTCTTT.

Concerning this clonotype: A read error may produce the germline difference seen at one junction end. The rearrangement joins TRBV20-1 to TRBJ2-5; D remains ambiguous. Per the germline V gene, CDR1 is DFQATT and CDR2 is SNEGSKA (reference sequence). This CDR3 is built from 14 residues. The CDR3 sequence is CSATRYGAEESQYF. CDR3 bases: TGCAGTGCTACCCGCTACGGTGCCGAAGAGTCCCAGTACTTC.

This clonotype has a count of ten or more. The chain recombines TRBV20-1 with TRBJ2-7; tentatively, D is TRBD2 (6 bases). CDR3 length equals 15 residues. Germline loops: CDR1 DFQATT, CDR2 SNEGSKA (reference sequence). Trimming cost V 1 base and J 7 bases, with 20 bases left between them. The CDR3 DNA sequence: TGCAGTGCTAGAGTGAGAGGTCTGGGGACTGGGGAGCAGTACTTC. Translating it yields CSARVRGLGTGEQYF.

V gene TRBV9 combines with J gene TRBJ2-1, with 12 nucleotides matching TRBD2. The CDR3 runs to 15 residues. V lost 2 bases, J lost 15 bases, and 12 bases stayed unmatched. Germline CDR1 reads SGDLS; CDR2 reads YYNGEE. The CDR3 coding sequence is TGTGCCAGCAGCGTGCAACCTCGACTAGCGGGAGTACCGTTCTTC. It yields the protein CASSVQPRLAGVPFF.

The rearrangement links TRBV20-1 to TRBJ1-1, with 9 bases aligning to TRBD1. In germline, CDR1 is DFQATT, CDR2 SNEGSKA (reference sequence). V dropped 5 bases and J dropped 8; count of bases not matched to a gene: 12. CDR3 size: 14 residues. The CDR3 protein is CSAETHRGLREAFF. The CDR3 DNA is TGCAGTGCTGAAACCCACAGGGGGCTGAGAGAAGCTTTCTTT.

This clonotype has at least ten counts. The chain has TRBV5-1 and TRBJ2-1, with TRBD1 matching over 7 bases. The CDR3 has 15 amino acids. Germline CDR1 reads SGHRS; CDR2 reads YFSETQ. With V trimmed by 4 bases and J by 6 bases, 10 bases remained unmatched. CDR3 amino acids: CASSHRQGSSNEQFF. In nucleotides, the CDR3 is TGCGCCAGCAGCCACAGACAGGGTAGTAGCAATGAGCAGTTCTTC.

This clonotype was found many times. CDR3 region: CASSYHSRNTEAFF. CDR3 DNA sequence: TGTGCCAGCAGTTATCACAGCAGGAACACTGAAGCTTTCTTT. This rearrangement joins TRBV6-2 or TRBV6-3 to TRBJ1-1; D is undetermined. Between the trimmed V and J ends, which lost 3 bases and 1 base, there was a span of 9 bases. The germline CDR1 and CDR2 sequences are MNHEY and SVGEGT. The CDR3 runs to 14 residues.

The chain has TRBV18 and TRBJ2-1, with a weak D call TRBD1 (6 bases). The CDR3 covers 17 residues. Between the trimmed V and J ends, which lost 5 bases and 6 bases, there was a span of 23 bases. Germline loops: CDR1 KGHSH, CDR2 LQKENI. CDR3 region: CASSGAGTQQGSNEQFF. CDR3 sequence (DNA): TGTGCCAGCTCAGGAGCCGGGACACAGCAGGGATCCAATGAGCAGTTCTTC.

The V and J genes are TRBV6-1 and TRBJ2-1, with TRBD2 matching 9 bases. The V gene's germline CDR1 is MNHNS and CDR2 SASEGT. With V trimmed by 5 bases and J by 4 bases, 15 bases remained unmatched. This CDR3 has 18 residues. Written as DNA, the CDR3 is TGTGCCAGCAGTACGGGAGGCGGGAGGGCCTTTTTATACAATGAGCAGTTCTTC. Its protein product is CASSTGGGRAFLYNEQFF.

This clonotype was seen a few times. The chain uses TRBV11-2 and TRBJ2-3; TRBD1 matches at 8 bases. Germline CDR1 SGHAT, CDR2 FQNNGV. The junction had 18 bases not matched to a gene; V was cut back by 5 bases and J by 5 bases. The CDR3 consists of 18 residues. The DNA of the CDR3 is TGTGCCAGCAGCCCCCGTCGGGGGTCAGGGGGCCTGAAAGATACGCAGTATTTT. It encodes CASSPRRGSGGLKDTQYF.

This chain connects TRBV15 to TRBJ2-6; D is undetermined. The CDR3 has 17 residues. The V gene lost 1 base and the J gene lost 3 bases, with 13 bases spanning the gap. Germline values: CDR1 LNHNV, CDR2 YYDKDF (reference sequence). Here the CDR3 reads CATSRGSAKGGANVLTF. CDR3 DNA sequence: TGTGCCACCAGCAGAGGATCGGCCAAGGGTGGGGCCAACGTCCTGACTTTC.

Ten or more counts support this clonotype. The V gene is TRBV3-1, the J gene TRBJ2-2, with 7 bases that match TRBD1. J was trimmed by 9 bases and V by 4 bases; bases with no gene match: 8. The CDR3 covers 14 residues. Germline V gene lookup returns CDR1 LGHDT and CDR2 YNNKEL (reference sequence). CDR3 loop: CASSPGTAARELFF. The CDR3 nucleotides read TGTGCCAGCAGCCCCGGGACAGCTGCCAGGGAGCTGTTTTTT.

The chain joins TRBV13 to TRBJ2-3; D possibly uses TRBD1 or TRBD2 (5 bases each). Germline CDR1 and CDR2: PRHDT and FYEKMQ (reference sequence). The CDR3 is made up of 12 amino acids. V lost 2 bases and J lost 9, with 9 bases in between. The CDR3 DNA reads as TGTGCCAGCAGCTTACATCGGGGCACGCAGTATTTT. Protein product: CASSLHRGTQYF.

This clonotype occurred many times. The CDR3 bases are TGCGCCAGCAGCCGCACCACGCAGGGGGAGACTGGCTACACCTTC. This sequence encodes CASSRTTQGETGYTF. The chain uses TRBV4-3 and TRBJ1-2; 7 bases line up with TRBD1. Germline V lookup: CDR1 LGHNA, CDR2 YSLEER. Trimming at V came to 4 bases and at J to 7 bases, leaving 12 bases not matched to a gene. CDR3 length: 15 amino acids.

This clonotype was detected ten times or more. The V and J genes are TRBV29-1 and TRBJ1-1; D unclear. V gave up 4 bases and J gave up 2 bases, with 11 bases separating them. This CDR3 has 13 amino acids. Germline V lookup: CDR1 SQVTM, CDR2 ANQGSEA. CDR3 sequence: CSVGEQANTEAFF. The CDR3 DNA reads TGCAGCGTTGGAGAGCAGGCTAACACTGAAGCTTTCTTT.

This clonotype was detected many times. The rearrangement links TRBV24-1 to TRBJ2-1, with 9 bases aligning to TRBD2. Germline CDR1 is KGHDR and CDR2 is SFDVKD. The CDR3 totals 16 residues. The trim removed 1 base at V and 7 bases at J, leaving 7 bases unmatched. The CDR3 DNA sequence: TGTGCCACCAGTGATTTCAATGCGGGAGGGGGGAATGAGCAGTTCTTC. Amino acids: CATSDFNAGGGNEQFF.

The CDR3 loop is CASSHRENTEAFF. CDR3 nucleotide sequence: TGTGCCAGCAGTCACAGGGAGAACACTGAAGCTTTCTTT. V is TRBV6-1 and J is TRBJ1-1; tentatively, D is TRBD1 (6 bases). The V end lost 5 bases, the J end lost 1 base, and 8 bases lay between the germline ends. The CDR3 has 13 residues. The germline V gene has CDR1 MNHNS and CDR2 SASEGT.

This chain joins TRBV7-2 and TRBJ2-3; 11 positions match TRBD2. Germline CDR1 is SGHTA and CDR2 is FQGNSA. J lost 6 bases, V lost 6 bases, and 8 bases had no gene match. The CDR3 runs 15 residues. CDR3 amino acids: CASSLTSGGRDTQYF. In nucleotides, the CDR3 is TGTGCCAGCAGTCTAACTAGCGGGGGTAGGGATACGCAGTATTTT.

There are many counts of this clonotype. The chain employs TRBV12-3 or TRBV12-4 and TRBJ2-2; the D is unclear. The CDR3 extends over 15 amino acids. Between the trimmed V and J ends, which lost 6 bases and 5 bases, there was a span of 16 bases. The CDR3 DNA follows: TGTGCCAGCAGATCGGACCCCCTGATGACCGGGGAGCTGTTTTTT. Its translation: CASRSDPLMTGELFF.

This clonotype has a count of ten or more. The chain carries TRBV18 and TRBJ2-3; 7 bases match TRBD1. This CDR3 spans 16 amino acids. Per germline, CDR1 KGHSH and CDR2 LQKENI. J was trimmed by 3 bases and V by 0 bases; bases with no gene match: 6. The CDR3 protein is CASSPPSDRQTDTQYF. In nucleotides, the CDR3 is TGTGCCAGCTCACCACCTTCGGACAGGCAGACAGATACGCAGTATTTT.

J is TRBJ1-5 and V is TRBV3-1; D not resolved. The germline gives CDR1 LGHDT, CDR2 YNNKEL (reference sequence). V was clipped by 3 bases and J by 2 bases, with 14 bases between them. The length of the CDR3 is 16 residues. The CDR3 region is CASSQYAEGGNQPQHF. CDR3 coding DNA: TGTGCCAGCAGCCAGTACGCCGAGGGCGGCAATCAGCCCCAGCATTTT. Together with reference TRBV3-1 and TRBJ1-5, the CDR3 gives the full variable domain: DTAVSQTPKYLVTQMGNDKSIKCEQNLGHDTMYWYKQDSKKFLKIMFSYNNKELIINETVPNRFSPKSPDKAHLNLHINSLELGDSAVYFCASSQYAEGGNQPQHFGDGTRLSIL.